These 24 T cell receptor beta chains originate from one sample sequenced in a study of blood T cell repertoires in COVID-19. Libraries were prepared by immunoSEQ multiplex PCR; TCRdb keeps only in-frame clonotypes and omits some of them. The sample yields about 270,000 clones, approximately 84% seen once. The sequencing input was peripheral blood. The receptor set was obtained from a human donor with COVID-19, enrolled during active disease. The donor label of this sample is uncertain.

This chain joins TRBV28 and TRBJ1-4; D unresolved. Germline CDR1 and CDR2: MDHEN and SYDVKM. The CDR3 sequence is 13 residues long. The CDR3 sequence: CGVKSSTNEKLFF. CDR3 sequence (DNA): TGTGGAGTCAAGTCTAGTACTAATGAAAAACTGTTTTTT. Looking up the rest from reference TRBV28 and TRBJ1-4 gives the full variable domain: DVKVTQSSRYLVKRTGEKVFLECVQDMDHENMFWYRQDPGLGLRLIYFSYDVKMKEKGDIPEGYSVSREKKERFSLILESASTNQTSMYLCGVKSSTNEKLFFGSGTQLSVL.

This clone was picked up a small number of times. V and J are TRBV11-2 and TRBJ1-3; D call uncertain. V was shortened by 7 bases and J by 2 bases, with 15 bases between the two germline ends. The CDR3 sequence is 15 residues long. Germline CDR1 SGHAT, CDR2 FQNNGV. The chain's CDR3 is CASTVHTNAGNTIYF. Here the CDR3 DNA reads TGTGCCAGCACCGTGCACACGAACGCTGGAAACACCATATATTTT.

The chain links TRBV29-1 to TRBJ1-5; 8 bases align to TRBD1. Germline V CDR1 and CDR2: SQVTM, ANQGSEA. V lost 7 bases to trimming and J lost 8 bases; unmatched junction nucleotides: 7. This CDR3 is built from 12 residues. CDR3 in DNA: TGCAGCGCCGGACAGGGTTGGGAGCCCCAGCATTTT. It translates to CSAGQGWEPQHF.

The genes are TRBV7-2 and TRBJ2-3; possible D gene TRBD2, 7 bases. With 1 base removed from V and 0 bases from J, the gap between germline ends came to 17 bases. The CDR3 extends over 18 amino acids. In germline, CDR1 is SGHTA, CDR2 FQGNSA. CDR3 loop: CASSLVSGGGGSTDTQYF. DNA of the CDR3: TGTGCCAGCAGCTTAGTGTCGGGAGGAGGGGGAAGCACAGATACGCAGTATTTT.

V usage is TRBV10-3 and J usage is TRBJ1-1, with a possible D match to TRBD1 (5 bases). V lost 0 bases and J lost 3, with 11 bases in between. The CDR3 has 15 residues. Germline V gives CDR1 ENHRY, CDR2 SYGVKD. The CDR3 bases are TGTGCCATCAGTGAGTCCGATCAGGGATACACTGAAGCTTTCTTT. Its protein is CAISESDQGYTEAFF.

The chain combines TRBV20-1 with TRBJ2-1, with 7 bases matching TRBD2. CDR1 is DFQATT and CDR2 is SNEGSKA in the germline V gene (reference sequence). This CDR3 has 16 residues. With V trimmed by 3 bases and J by 0 bases, 8 bases remained unmatched. The CDR3 nucleotides are TGCAGTGCTAGTCCCACTAGCGCACTCTCCTACAATGAGCAGTTCTTC. Protein: CSASPTSALSYNEQFF.

The chain uses TRBV6-5 and TRBJ1-1, with TRBD1 identical over 11 bases. The V and J ends lost 6 bases and 12 bases, in that order; junction bases with no gene match: 12. The CDR3 spans 14 residues. The germline V gene has CDR1 MNHEY and CDR2 SVGAGI. The CDR3 spells CASRPPGQGVGTFF. The CDR3 nucleotides read TGTGCCAGCAGGCCTCCGGGACAGGGGGTGGGTACTTTCTTT.

The rearrangement links TRBV18 to TRBJ2-3; perhaps TRBD2 as D (5 bases). The ends were cut back, 1 base at V and 2 bases at J, with 13 bases in the middle. Germline lookup yields CDR1 KGHSH and CDR2 LQKENI. The CDR3 runs 16 residues. The CDR3 nucleotides read TGTGCCAGCTCACCACGGACTTCGCAATTCACAGATACGCAGTATTTT. It specifies CASSPRTSQFTDTQYF.

Points on this clone: Compared with germline, one end of the junction differs, possibly owing to a read error. DNA for the CDR3: TGTGCTAGCAGTTCCACTAGCGGGAGCTCCTACAATGAGCAGTTCTTC. Amino acids: CASSSTSGSSYNEQFF. The chain couples TRBV7-7 to TRBJ2-1, with 11 positions matching TRBD2. This CDR3 region has 16 residues. The germline CDR1 and CDR2 sequences are SSHAT and FNYEAQ (reference sequence).

The J gene is TRBJ1-1, the V gene TRBV30, with 7 bases that match TRBD1. The germline CDR1 and CDR2 sequences are GTSNPN and SVGIG (reference sequence). CDR3 length: 14 amino acids. Trimming cost V 2 bases and J 7 bases; bases outside gene matches: 10. CDR3 in amino acids: CAWSIFDRVDEAFF. CDR3 nucleotides: TGTGCCTGGAGTATCTTCGACAGGGTTGATGAAGCTTTCTTT.

Of note for this clone: In the same sample, other DNA sequences code for this CDR3. The chain carries TRBV5-1 and TRBJ1-1; 8 nucleotides match TRBD1. This CDR3 has 14 residues. V shed 4 bases and J 5 bases; nucleotides not matched to a gene: 7. Germline V gives CDR1 SGHRS, CDR2 YFSETQ. CDR3: CASSLQGAGTEAFF. Here the CDR3 DNA reads TGCGCCAGCAGCCTTCAGGGGGCGGGTACTGAAGCTTTCTTT.

This chain links TRBV27 with TRBJ2-1, with TRBD2 identical over 9 bases. Germline CDR1 reads MNHEY; CDR2 reads SMNVEV (reference sequence). Germline trimming cut 5 bases from V and 6 bases from J; bases unmatched to any gene: 11. The CDR3 consists of 16 residues. The CDR3 region is CASSLPPGLAINEQFF. In DNA form, the CDR3 reads TGTGCCAGCAGTCTCCCCCCGGGACTAGCAATCAATGAGCAGTTCTTC.

The chain combines TRBV15 with TRBJ1-3; D call uncertain. Trimming removed 3 bases from V and 3 bases from J, with 12 bases in between. Looked up from germline, CDR1 is LNHNV and CDR2 is YYDKDF (reference sequence). This CDR3 has 15 residues. The CDR3 bases are TGTGCCACCAGCAGCGATTACCGGGGTGGAAACACCATATATTTT. It codes for CATSSDYRGGNTIYF.

The chain couples TRBV30 to TRBJ2-3; perhaps TRBD2 as D (6 bases). The CDR3 extends over 15 amino acids. The ends were cut back, 3 bases at V and 3 bases at J, with 16 bases in the middle. Germline-derived CDR1 and CDR2 are GTSNPN and SVGIG (reference sequence). CDR3 sequence (DNA): TGTGCCTGGAGCCCTCCTAACGGGAGAACAGATACGCAGTATTTT. It specifies CAWSPPNGRTDTQYF.

About this clone itself: The sample holds other DNA sequences that translate to the same CDR3. The chain employs TRBV9 and TRBJ1-5; 7 positions match TRBD1. The CDR3 covers 14 residues. After removal of 4 bases from V and 2 bases from J, the junction contained 3 bases not matched to a gene. Germline V gene data show CDR1 as SGDLS and CDR2 as YYNGEE. The CDR3 here is CASSPGQGNQPQHF. CDR3 DNA sequence: TGTGCCAGCAGCCCTGGACAGGGCAATCAGCCCCAGCATTTT.

The chain couples TRBV5-1 to TRBJ2-7, with D possibly being TRBD1 (5 bases). CDR3 size: 13 residues. Germline CDR1 and CDR2: SGHRS and YFSETQ. Trimming removed 2 bases at V and 9 bases at J, with 15 bases between. CDR3 protein: CASSFDRVQGQYF. CDR3 DNA sequence: TGCGCCAGCAGCTTTGACCGGGTGCAGGGGCAGTACTTC.

This sequence joins TRBV28 and TRBJ1-6, with a weak D call TRBD1 (6 bases). The V gene lost 5 bases and the J gene lost 7 bases, with 24 bases spanning the gap. CDR1 is MDHEN, CDR2 SYDVKM, per germline. The CDR3 spans 18 residues. The chain's CDR3 is CASSVSGTPTVLNSPLHF. CDR3 DNA sequence: TGTGCCAGCAGTGTTTCCGGGACACCGACGGTTTTAAATTCACCCCTCCACTTT.

The gene calls are TRBV5-6 and TRBJ1-1; TRBD1 matches 7 bases. J lost 5 bases, V lost 4 bases, and 8 bases had no gene match. CDR1 is SGHDT, CDR2 YYEEEE, per germline. This CDR3 is 14 amino acids long. CDR3 bases: TGTGCCAGCAGCCCCACAGGGGTATGGACTGAAGCTTTCTTT. Its translation is CASSPTGVWTEAFF. The full variable domain, in which reference TRBV5-6 and TRBJ1-1 provide the parts outside the CDR3, is DAGVTQSPTHLIKTRGQQVTLRCSPKSGHDTVSWYQQALGQGPQFIFQYYEEEERQRGNFPDRFSGHQFPNYSSELNVNALLLGDSALYLCASSPTGVWTEAFFGQGTRLTVV.

The rearrangement links TRBV6-5 to TRBJ2-7; D unclear. The V gene's germline CDR1 is MNHEY and CDR2 SVGAGI. The V end was cut by 6 bases, the J end by 3 bases, with 18 bases between. The CDR3 sequence is 15 residues long. CDR3 protein: CASRSQTQDRYEQYF. The CDR3 nucleotides are TGTGCCAGCAGATCCCAGACCCAGGATCGCTACGAGCAGTACTTC.

The chain carries TRBV28 and TRBJ2-1; D is undetermined. V gave up 7 bases and J gave up 3 bases, with 16 bases separating them. The CDR3 loop spans 15 amino acids. Germline CDR1 MDHEN, CDR2 SYDVKM. CDR3 sequence: CASNSRSSSYNEQFF. In nucleotides, the CDR3 is TGTGCCAGCAATAGTCGGTCCTCGAGCTACAATGAGCAGTTCTTC.

DNA for the CDR3: TGTGCCAGCAGCGTTTCGGCAGGGGGCCAGGGTCTGCTGTTTTTT. This codes for CASSVSAGGQGLLFF. This chain links TRBV9 with TRBJ2-2; 8 bases fit TRBD1. The junction had 13 bases not matched to a gene; V was cut back by 2 bases and J by 13 bases. From germline, CDR1 is SGDLS and CDR2 YYNGEE. The CDR3 runs to 15 residues.

J is TRBJ2-1 and V is TRBV19, with D possibly TRBD2 on 5 matching bases. CDR1 LNHDA and CDR2 SQIVND come from the germline V gene (reference sequence). The CDR3 covers 15 residues. Trimming took 5 bases from V and 6 from J, leaving 17 bases between them. The CDR3 protein is CASSHPGFTRNEQFF. The CDR3 DNA follows: TGTGCCAGTAGTCACCCGGGGTTCACTCGCAATGAGCAGTTCTTC.

V is TRBV7-2 and J is TRBJ2-5; possible D gene TRBD1, 5 bases. There are 14 residues in the CDR3. Germline V CDR1 and CDR2: SGHTA, FQGNSA. V lost 3 bases and J lost 2, with 10 bases in between. The CDR3 loop is CASSFGAGQETQYF. The CDR3 DNA reads as TGTGCCAGCAGCTTTGGGGCAGGTCAAGAGACCCAGTACTTC.

The rearrangement joins TRBV4-3 to TRBJ2-2; 12 bases map to TRBD1. This CDR3 has 17 residues. The trim removed 4 bases at V and 4 bases at J, leaving 7 bases unmatched. The germline V gene encodes CDR1 LGHNA and CDR2 YSLEER. The CDR3 bases are TGCGCCAGCAGCCCCGGGACAGGGGGCGTTGGCACCGGGGAGCTGTTTTTT. It codes for CASSPGTGGVGTGELFF.